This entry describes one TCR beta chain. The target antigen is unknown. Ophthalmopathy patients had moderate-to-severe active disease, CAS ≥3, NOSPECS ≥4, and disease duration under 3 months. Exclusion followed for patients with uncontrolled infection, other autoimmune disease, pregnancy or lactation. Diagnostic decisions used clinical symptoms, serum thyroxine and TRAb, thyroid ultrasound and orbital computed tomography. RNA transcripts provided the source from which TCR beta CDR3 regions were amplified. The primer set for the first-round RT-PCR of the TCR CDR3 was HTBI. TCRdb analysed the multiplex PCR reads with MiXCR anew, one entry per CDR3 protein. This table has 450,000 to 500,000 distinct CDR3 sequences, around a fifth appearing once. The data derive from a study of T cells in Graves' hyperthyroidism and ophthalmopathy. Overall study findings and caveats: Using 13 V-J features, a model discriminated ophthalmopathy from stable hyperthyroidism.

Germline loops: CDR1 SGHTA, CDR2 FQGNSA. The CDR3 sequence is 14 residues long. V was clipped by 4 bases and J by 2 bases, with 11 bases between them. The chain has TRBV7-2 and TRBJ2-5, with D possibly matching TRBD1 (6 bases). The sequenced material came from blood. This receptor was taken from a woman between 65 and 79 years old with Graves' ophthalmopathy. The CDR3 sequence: CASSSYRVQETQYF. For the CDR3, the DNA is TGTGCCAGCAGCTCATACAGGGTACAAGAGACCCAGTACTTC.